The rows below give T cell receptor beta chains drawn from one sample of a study of blood T cell repertoires in COVID-19. The repertoire was sequenced with immunoSEQ multiplex PCR; TCRdb's copy has only in-frame clones and lacks some. The table includes 140,000 to 150,000 clones, roughly 86% detected once. Sequenced sample: peripheral blood. The receptor source for this set is a man aged 70-80 years with acute or convalescent COVID-19. Both conserved end residues are part of each CDR3. A D gene is named only where the DNA matches it firmly. Part of the rows lack a size; the others show once, few, many or a class for expanded clones.

clone size: -
V gene: TRBV15
J gene: TRBJ2-2
D gene: TRBD2
CDR3 DNA: TGTGCCACCATGGGCAGCGGGAGTAAAGGCGGGGAGCTGTTTTTT
CDR3 protein: CATMGSGSKGGELFF

clone size: -
V gene: TRBV19
J gene: TRBJ1-6
D gene: -
CDR3 DNA: TGTGCCAGCAAGACAGCTACCTATAATTCACCCCTCCACTTT
CDR3 protein: CASKTATYNSPLHF

clone size: -
V gene: TRBV25-1
J gene: TRBJ2-6
D gene: -
CDR3 DNA: TGTGCCAGCAGTCACTGGGGAGAAGGGGCCAACGTCCTGACTTTC
CDR3 protein: CASSHWGEGANVLTF

clone size: -
V gene: TRBV6-5
J gene: TRBJ2-5
D gene: -
CDR3 DNA: TGTGCCAGCATCGCGGGTAGGGGGGAGACCCAGTACTTC
CDR3 protein: CASIAGRGETQYF

clone size: -
V gene: TRBV4-1
J gene: TRBJ2-1
D gene: TRBD2
CDR3 DNA: TGCGCCAGCAGCCCGGGGGGTTTCTCCTACAATGAGCAGTTCTTC
CDR3 protein: CASSPGGFSYNEQFF

clone size: -
V gene: TRBV29-1
J gene: TRBJ1-5
D gene: TRBD1
CDR3 DNA: TGCAGCGTTGGACAGGGAGACAATCAGCCCCAGCATTTT
CDR3 protein: CSVGQGDNQPQHF

clone size: once
V gene: TRBV19
J gene: TRBJ2-3
D gene: -
CDR3 DNA: TGTGCCAGTAGTATAGAGGACGGGAGATACGATACGCAGTATTTT
CDR3 protein: CASSIEDGRYDTQYF

clone size: -
V gene: TRBV18
J gene: TRBJ2-1
D gene: -
CDR3 DNA: TGTGCCAGCTCACCTCCCGGACTGGGGGCCAATGAGCAGTTCTTC
CDR3 protein: CASSPPGLGANEQFF

clone size: once
V gene: TRBV19
J gene: TRBJ2-3
D gene: -
CDR3 DNA: TGTGCCAGTAGGGACAGCTTACCTTCAGATACGCAGTATTTT
CDR3 protein: CASRDSLPSDTQYF

clone size: once
V gene: TRBV6-6
J gene: TRBJ1-1
D gene: -
CDR3 DNA: TGTGCCAGCAGTCCCCGGCAGGGAAGGTCGGCTGAAGCTTTCTTT
CDR3 protein: CASSPRQGRSAEAFF

clone size: -
V gene: TRBV15
J gene: TRBJ2-2
D gene: TRBD2
CDR3 DNA: TGTGCCACCAGCAGAGTCGGACTAGCGGGAGGGCCAGACACCGGGGAGCTGTTTTTT
CDR3 protein: CATSRVGLAGGPDTGELFF

clone size: -
V gene: TRBV5-1
J gene: TRBJ2-1
D gene: TRBD2
CDR3 DNA: TGCGCCAGCAGCCTGGGACTAGGAGTCTACAATGAGCAGTTCTTC
CDR3 protein: CASSLGLGVYNEQFF

clone size: -
V gene: TRBV6-5
J gene: TRBJ1-6
D gene: -
CDR3 DNA: TGTGCCAGCAGTTACGGCAGGGCGGCGTCACCCCTCCACTTT
CDR3 protein: CASSYGRAASPLHF

clone size: -
V gene: TRBV19
J gene: TRBJ1-2
D gene: -
CDR3 DNA: TGTGCCAGTAGTATATCTGACACAGGTGGCTACACCTTC
CDR3 protein: CASSISDTGGYTF

clone size: -
V gene: TRBV27
J gene: TRBJ1-1
D gene: -
CDR3 DNA: TGTGCCAGCAGTTTACGGGGAATCGGTGAAGCTTTCTTT
CDR3 protein: CASSLRGIGEAFF

clone size: few
V gene: TRBV7-2
J gene: TRBJ1-5
D gene: -
CDR3 DNA: TGTGCCAGCAGCTTAGGAGGGGGTGGGCTTTATCAGCCCCAGCATTTT
CDR3 protein: CASSLGGGGLYQPQHF

clone size: -
V gene: TRBV7-9
J gene: TRBJ2-5
D gene: -
CDR3 DNA: TGTGCCAGCAGCTCCACCGAGGGCAAGACCCAGTACTTC
CDR3 protein: CASSSTEGKTQYF

clone size: -
V gene: TRBV2
J gene: TRBJ1-2
D gene: -
CDR3 DNA: TGTGCCAGCAGTGGGAACAGGCGTGGCTACACCTTC
CDR3 protein: CASSGNRRGYTF

clone size: -
V gene: TRBV7-9
J gene: TRBJ1-4
D gene: TRBD1
CDR3 DNA: TGTGCCAGCAGCACCCCAGGGGCAGGGGGAAATGAAAAACTGTTTTTT
CDR3 protein: CASSTPGAGGNEKLFF

clone size: -
V gene: TRBV28
J gene: TRBJ1-5
D gene: TRBD1
CDR3 DNA: TGTGCCAGCAGTTTGGACAGGGCTTTCGGCAATCAGCCCCAGCATTTT
CDR3 protein: CASSLDRAFGNQPQHF

clone size: -
V gene: TRBV5-5
J gene: TRBJ1-2
D gene: -
CDR3 DNA: TGTGCCAGCAGCCCTGGGGCAGCCGAATATGGCTACACCTTC
CDR3 protein: CASSPGAAEYGYTF

clone size: -
V gene: TRBV6-1
J gene: TRBJ2-5
D gene: TRBD2
CDR3 DNA: TGTGCCAGCAGCGGGACTAGCGGGAGCTCCAAGACCCAGTACTTC
CDR3 protein: CASSGTSGSSKTQYF

clone size: -
V gene: TRBV2
J gene: TRBJ1-5
D gene: -
CDR3 DNA: TGTGCCAGCAGTGAAGCGCGGAGTCAGCCCCAGCATTTT
CDR3 protein: CASSEARSQPQHF

clone size: -
V gene: TRBV30
J gene: TRBJ1-6
D gene: TRBD1
CDR3 DNA: TGTGCCTGGAGTGTACTGGACAGGGCGGCACCCCTCCACTTT
CDR3 protein: CAWSVLDRAAPLHF

clone size: -
V gene: TRBV6-5
J gene: TRBJ1-4
D gene: TRBD1
CDR3 DNA: TGTGCCAGCAGTCCCGGACAGGGAGATGAAAAACTGTTTTTT
CDR3 protein: CASSPGQGDEKLFF

clone size: -
V gene: TRBV11-2
J gene: TRBJ2-7
D gene: TRBD2
CDR3 DNA: TGTGCCAGCAGCTTAGGCCTAGCGGGAGTGTACGAGCAGTACTTC
CDR3 protein: CASSLGLAGVYEQYF

clone size: -
V gene: TRBV7-3
J gene: TRBJ2-3
D gene: -
CDR3 DNA: TGTGCCAGCAGCCCCGGGACACGGTCAGATACGCAGTATTTT
CDR3 protein: CASSPGTRSDTQYF

clone size: -
V gene: TRBV4-1
J gene: TRBJ1-1
D gene: TRBD1
CDR3 DNA: TGCGCCAGCGGGTCAGAAAGGGGCAGGGGGGTGACTGAAGCTTTCTTT
CDR3 protein: CASGSERGRGVTEAFF

clone size: -
V gene: TRBV27
J gene: TRBJ2-3
D gene: TRBD2
CDR3 DNA: TGTGCCAGTTGGACATCAACTAGCGGCGCAGATACGCAGTATTTT
CDR3 protein: CASWTSTSGADTQYF

clone size: -
V gene: TRBV27
J gene: TRBJ2-2
D gene: -
CDR3 DNA: TGTGCCAGCAGTTTCCTGGCCTCGAACACCGGGGAGCTGTTTTTT
CDR3 protein: CASSFLASNTGELFF

clone size: -
V gene: TRBV3-1/TRBV3-2
J gene: TRBJ1-5
D gene: -
CDR3 DNA: TGTGCCAGCAGCCAATTACTGAGCAATCAGCCCCAGCATTTT
CDR3 protein: CASSQLLSNQPQHF

clone size: few
V gene: TRBV7-9
J gene: TRBJ1-4
D gene: -
CDR3 DNA: TGTGCCAGCAGCGACGCGGGGAGGGGTGGTGAAAAACTGTTTTTT
CDR3 protein: CASSDAGRGGEKLFF

clone size: -
V gene: TRBV7-9
J gene: TRBJ1-1
D gene: -
CDR3 DNA: TGTGCCAGCATCCTACCCGAGGTCCTCACGGAAGCTTTCTTT
CDR3 protein: CASILPEVLTEAFF

clone size: -
V gene: TRBV28
J gene: TRBJ2-5
D gene: -
CDR3 DNA: TGTGCCACCTTCGAAGAGACCCAGTACTTC
CDR3 protein: CATFEETQYF

clone size: -
V gene: TRBV2
J gene: TRBJ1-1
D gene: TRBD1
CDR3 DNA: TGTGCCAGCAGTGCCGCAGGGGGCTTTGTAGGGGCTTTCTTT
CDR3 protein: CASSAAGGFVGAFF

clone size: -
V gene: TRBV19
J gene: TRBJ2-2
D gene: -
CDR3 DNA: TGTGCCAGTAGTATCTGGACAGTGACTAACACCGGGGAGCTGTTTTTT
CDR3 protein: CASSIWTVTNTGELFF

clone size: -
V gene: TRBV19
J gene: TRBJ1-1
D gene: TRBD1
CDR3 DNA: TGTGCCAGTAGTACCCTAGGGACAGGGAACACTGAAGCTTTCTTT
CDR3 protein: CASSTLGTGNTEAFF

clone size: -
V gene: TRBV28
J gene: TRBJ1-2
D gene: -
CDR3 DNA: TGTGCCAGCAGTTTCCTCGACAGCGAGTCTAGGTATGGCTACACCTTC
CDR3 protein: CASSFLDSESRYGYTF

clone size: -
V gene: TRBV2
J gene: TRBJ2-3
D gene: TRBD1
CDR3 DNA: TGTGCCAGTTCTTGGACAGGGGAAGGCACAGATACGCAGTATTTT
CDR3 protein: CASSWTGEGTDTQYF

clone size: -
V gene: TRBV19
J gene: TRBJ2-2
D gene: -
CDR3 DNA: TGTGCCAGTATCACGGGAGCGGCCGGGGAGCTGTTTTTT
CDR3 protein: CASITGAAGELFF

clone size: -
V gene: TRBV2
J gene: TRBJ2-7
D gene: TRBD2
CDR3 DNA: TGTGCCAGCAGGAGGACTAGCGGGAGCTACGAGCAGTACTTC
CDR3 protein: CASRRTSGSYEQYF

clone size: once
V gene: TRBV19
J gene: TRBJ2-5
D gene: -
CDR3 DNA: TGTGCCAGTAGTACCGGACACGAAGGGATCCAGTACTTC
CDR3 protein: CASSTGHEGIQYF

clone size: -
V gene: TRBV18
J gene: TRBJ2-7
D gene: -
CDR3 DNA: TGTGCCAGCTCACCATTGGGCCGGGATCGGCAGTACTTC
CDR3 protein: CASSPLGRDRQYF

clone size: -
V gene: TRBV7-6
J gene: TRBJ1-1
D gene: -
CDR3 DNA: TGTGCCAGCAGCTTAGGTCGGGGGAACACTGAAGCTTTCTTT
CDR3 protein: CASSLGRGNTEAFF

clone size: -
V gene: TRBV7-2
J gene: TRBJ2-7
D gene: TRBD2
CDR3 DNA: TGTGCCACCTCGTGGGAGGGAGGCTACGAGCAGTACTTC
CDR3 protein: CATSWEGGYEQYF

clone size: -
V gene: TRBV6-5
J gene: TRBJ1-2
D gene: TRBD1
CDR3 DNA: TGTGCCAGCAGTTCCGTGGACAGGGGAGTCTATGGCTACACCTTC
CDR3 protein: CASSSVDRGVYGYTF

clone size: -
V gene: TRBV15
J gene: TRBJ2-7
D gene: TRBD1
CDR3 DNA: TGTGCCACCAGCAGGGGACAGTTGAGCTCCTACGAGCAGTACTTC
CDR3 protein: CATSRGQLSSYEQYF

clone size: -
V gene: TRBV10-3
J gene: TRBJ2-7
D gene: TRBD1
CDR3 DNA: TGTGCCATCAGTGACTTTGGACAGGGACCTTCGTACTTC
CDR3 protein: CAISDFGQGPSYF

clone size: -
V gene: TRBV10-1
J gene: TRBJ1-1
D gene: -
CDR3 DNA: TGCGCCAGCCATTTATACCGGGATCAGAACACTGAAGCTTTCTTT
CDR3 protein: CASHLYRDQNTEAFF

clone size: -
V gene: TRBV27
J gene: TRBJ2-5
D gene: -
CDR3 DNA: TGTGCCAGCAGTCCCGGTAGGGGGGAGACCCAGTACTTC
CDR3 protein: CASSPGRGETQYF

clone size: once
V gene: TRBV4-1
J gene: TRBJ1-5
D gene: -
CDR3 DNA: TGCGCCAGCAGCCAAGATCCATCTCCGGGACAGCCCCAGCATTTT
CDR3 protein: CASSQDPSPGQPQHF

clone size: -
V gene: TRBV7-9
J gene: TRBJ2-7
D gene: TRBD1
CDR3 DNA: TGTGCCAGCAGCACGGGACAGGGAAAATTCGAGCAGTACTTC
CDR3 protein: CASSTGQGKFEQYF

clone size: -
V gene: TRBV18
J gene: TRBJ2-7
D gene: TRBD1
CDR3 DNA: TGTGCCAGCTCCCGGGACAGTTCCCGGGAGCAGTACTTC
CDR3 protein: CASSRDSSREQYF

clone size: -
V gene: TRBV19
J gene: TRBJ2-5
D gene: -
CDR3 DNA: TGTGCCAGTAGCCCTAGCCCGGTTTTACAAGAGACCCAGTACTTC
CDR3 protein: CASSPSPVLQETQYF

clone size: -
V gene: TRBV11-2
J gene: TRBJ2-1
D gene: TRBD1
CDR3 DNA: TGTGCCAGCAGCTTTCAGGGGGCGATCCTCAATGAGCAGTTCTTC
CDR3 protein: CASSFQGAILNEQFF

clone size: -
V gene: TRBV19
J gene: TRBJ1-6
D gene: -
CDR3 DNA: TGTGCCAGTAGTATACAGGGGTCCTATAATTCACCCCTCCACTTT
CDR3 protein: CASSIQGSYNSPLHF

clone size: -
V gene: TRBV7-6
J gene: TRBJ1-2
D gene: TRBD1
CDR3 DNA: TGTGCCAGCAGCCCGGGACAGTTCTATGGCTACACCTTC
CDR3 protein: CASSPGQFYGYTF